A single T cell receptor (beta chain) is shown here with its context. The antigen it binds to is not known. No quality values exist for individual bases; no much larger clone is one base distant. The library was produced with the immunoSEQ multiplex PCR assay. TCRdb took this table from immuneACCESS and kept in-frame rearrangements with V and J called. Such tables lack part of the clones; where checked against another copy, unresolved V genes explain under half of the gap, and the rest is unexplained. The sample table contains about 130,000 clones; only one count was recorded for roughly 92% of them. The ten largest make up under 0.7% of the sample. This sample stems from a study of control samples from healthy donors and cancer patients (dated by TCRdb to the early 2020s). As encoded in the germline V gene (reference sequence), CDR1 is SGHKS while CDR2 is YYEKEE. Between the V and J ends, shortened by 2 bases and 3 bases respectively, the junction contains 10 bases. The CDR3 holds 14 amino acids from the cysteine to the phenylalanine. Just the 42-base CDR3 DNA is kept, in frame starting at base 1.

The source is an elderly man with head and neck cancer. The V and J segments used are TRBV5-5 and TRBJ2-3; TRBD2 could be the D gene, as 5 bases match. Material: PBMCs. CDR3 sequence: CASSFRERTDTQYF. The base sequence is TGTGCCAGCAGCTTCCGGGAACGAACAGATACGCAGTATTTT. The entire variable domain, with the stretches around the CDR3 drawn from the reference TRBV5-5 and TRBJ2-3 proteins, is DAGVTQSPTHLIKTRGQQVTLRCSPISGHKSVSWYQQVLGQGPQFIFQYYEKEERGRGNFPDRFSARQFPNYSSELNVNALLLGDSALYLCASSFRERTDTQYFGPGTRLTVL.